This T cell receptor (beta chain) was captured in a study of molecular identifiers for immune sequencing clone quantification. Overall study: Replicate experiments divided RNA from about 20,000 or 100,000 naive CD8 cells into five parts and sequenced four.

Findings and caveats of the study: Should identical TCR molecules share a barcode, the sizes of highly expanded clones could be underestimated. In naive cells, clones above 20 RNA copies held under 1% of molecules, whereas in effector cells they held over 99%.

Per germline, CDR1 SNHLY and CDR2 FYNNEI. The CDR3 loop spans 12 amino acids. V was cut by 4 bases and J by 5 bases, with 8 bases left in between. TCRdb re-called the PCR reads through MiXCR, storing one row per CDR3 protein. The sample contains about 640,000 distinct CDR3 sequences, about 20% of which appear only once. Concerning this clonotype: Its antigen is currently unknown. A much larger clonotype is one base distant, so this may be a read error. This likely comes from a read error, as the CDR3 has no conserved phenylalanine or tryptophan at its end.

This receptor was identified in a human donor in good health. Some libraries in this study had Jurkat cell RNA spiked in. The chain links TRBV2 to TRBJ1-2; D gene ambiguous. The sample was naive CD8+ T cells from blood, with Jurkat cell RNA spiked in. Specified subset: FACS-sorted CD8+CD4-CCR7+CD45RA+ naive T cells. CDR3 bases: TGTGCCAGCAGTGGGGCGGAGTATGGCTACACCCTC. This gives the protein CASSGAEYGYTL.